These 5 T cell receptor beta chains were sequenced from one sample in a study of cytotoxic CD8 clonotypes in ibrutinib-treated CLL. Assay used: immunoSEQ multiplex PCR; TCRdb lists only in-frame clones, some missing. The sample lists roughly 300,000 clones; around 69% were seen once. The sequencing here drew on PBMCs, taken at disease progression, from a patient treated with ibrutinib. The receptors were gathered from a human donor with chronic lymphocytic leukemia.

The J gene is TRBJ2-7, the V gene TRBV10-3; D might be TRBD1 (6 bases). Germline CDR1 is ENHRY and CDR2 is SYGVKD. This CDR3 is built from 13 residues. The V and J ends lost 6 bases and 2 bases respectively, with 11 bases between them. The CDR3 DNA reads TGTGCCATCAGAGTCAGGGGAACCTACGAGCAGTACTTC. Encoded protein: CAIRVRGTYEQYF.

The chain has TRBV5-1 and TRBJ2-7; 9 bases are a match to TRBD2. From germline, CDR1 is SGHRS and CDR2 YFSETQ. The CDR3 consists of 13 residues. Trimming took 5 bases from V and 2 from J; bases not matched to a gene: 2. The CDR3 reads CASRREGPYEQYF. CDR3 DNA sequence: TGCGCCAGCAGGCGGGAGGGCCCCTACGAGCAGTACTTC.

The CDR3 DNA is TGTGCCAGCTCTCCGGGACTAGCGGGAGTGAGAGACGAGCAGTACTTC. The encoded protein is CASSPGLAGVRDEQYF. V gene TRBV18 combines with J gene TRBJ2-7; 14 bases are a match to TRBD2. The CDR3 sequence is 16 residues long. Germline CDR1 KGHSH, CDR2 LQKENI. Unmatched junction bases numbered 9, after V lost 6 bases and J lost 5 bases. The whole variable domain, filled in from reference TRBV18 and TRBJ2-7, reads NAGVMQNPRHLVRRRGQEARLRCSPMKGHSHVYWYRQLPEEGLKFMVYLQKENIIDESGMPKERFSAEFPKEGPSILRIQQVVRGDSAAYFCASSPGLAGVRDEQYFGPGTRLTVT.

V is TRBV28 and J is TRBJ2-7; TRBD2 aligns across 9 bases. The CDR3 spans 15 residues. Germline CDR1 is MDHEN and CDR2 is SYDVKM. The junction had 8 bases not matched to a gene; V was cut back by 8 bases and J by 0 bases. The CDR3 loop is CASVQGGRVSYEQYF. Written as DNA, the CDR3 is TGTGCCAGCGTCCAGGGCGGGAGGGTCTCCTACGAGCAGTACTTC.

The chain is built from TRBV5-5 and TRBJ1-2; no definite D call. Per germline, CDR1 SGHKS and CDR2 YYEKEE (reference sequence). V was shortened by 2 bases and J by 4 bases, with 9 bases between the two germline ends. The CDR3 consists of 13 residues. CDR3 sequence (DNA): TGTGCCAGCAGCTTAGAACTGAGCTATGGCTACACCTTC. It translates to CASSLELSYGYTF. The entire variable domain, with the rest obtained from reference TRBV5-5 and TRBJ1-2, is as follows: DAGVTQSPTHLIKTRGQQVTLRCSPISGHKSVSWYQQVLGQGPQFIFQYYEKEERGRGNFPDRFSARQFPNYSSELNVNALLLGDSALYLCASSLELSYGYTFGSGTRLTVV.